This TCR beta chain was identified in a study of cytomegalovirus exposure and HLA in healthy donors. Broader study findings: In vitro experiments confirmed that a few CMV-associated chains were specific for CMV antigens. The study listed approximately 160 cytomegalovirus-associated TCR beta chains.

It was with 60 Vbeta and 13 Jbeta primers that the PCR ran. Profiled with immunoSEQ multiplex PCR; TCRdb holds only in-frame clones, not every one. The sample includes about 180,000 clones, approximately 81% of them seen just once. The count of this clone is one. Its specificity is unknown. This CDR3 region has 17 residues. The chain links TRBV12-2 to TRBJ1-2; TRBD1 is taken as the D call from the table, unchecked against the DNA. TRBV12-2 is tagged as a pseudogene. The sequence derives from a woman aged 25-40 years in good health and CMV-seronegative. Sample: PBMCs. CDR3 nucleotide sequence: TGTGCAAGTCGCTTATCTACAGGGGGCGGATTTGACTATGGCTACACCTTC. Translating it yields CASRLSTGGGFDYGYTF.